A selection of T cell receptor beta chains follows, all from one sample in a study of blood T cell repertoires in COVID-19. Clones were read by immunoSEQ multiplex PCR, and TCRdb kept only the in-frame ones, dropping some. The sample holds some 200,000 clones; around 86% are singletons and the top ten take less than 3%. The sample was peripheral blood. The receptors were sampled from a man in his forties or fifties with active or convalescent COVID-19. Both conserved end residues are part of each CDR3. A D gene is named only where the DNA matches it firmly. The size entry is marked missing in some rows and otherwise reads once, few, many or a size class.

J gene	V gene	D gene	clone size	CDR3 protein	CDR3 DNA
TRBJ1-5	TRBV12-3/TRBV12-4	NA	few	CASTEGSNQPQHF	TGTGCCAGCACGGAGGGTAGCAATCAGCCCCAGCATTTT
TRBJ2-2	TRBV10-2	NA	NA	CASRTTNTGELFF	TGCGCCAGCAGGACAACGAACACCGGGGAGCTGTTTTTT
TRBJ1-1	TRBV9	NA	NA	CASSVAGTRTEAFF	TGTGCCAGCAGCGTAGCGGGTACCCGGACTGAAGCTTTCTTT
TRBJ1-2	TRBV18	NA	NA	CASSPRNLQGLLSSGYTF	TGTGCCAGCTCACCACGGAACCTTCAGGGGCTACTTTCGAGTGGCTACACCTTC
TRBJ1-6	TRBV18	NA	once	CASSPSTGGGRGSPLHF	TGTGCCAGCTCCCCTTCCACCGGGGGGGGGAGAGGATCACCCCTCCACTTT
TRBJ1-5	TRBV5-3	TRBD1	NA	CARSRGPRSNQPQHF	TGTGCCAGAAGCAGGGGGCCCCGAAGCAATCAGCCCCAGCATTTT
TRBJ2-2	TRBV7-3	NA	few	CASSLSRDTGELFF	TGTGCCAGCAGCTTAAGTCGGGACACCGGGGAGCTGTTTTTT
TRBJ1-1	TRBV13	NA	NA	CAISPGYPSNTEAFF	TGTGCCATCTCGCCGGGGTACCCCTCGAACACTGAAGCTTTCTTT
TRBJ2-5	TRBV7-9	TRBD2	many	CASSLPRLAVKETQYF	TGTGCCAGCAGCCTCCCGAGACTAGCGGTTAAAGAGACCCAGTACTTC
TRBJ2-2	TRBV28	TRBD1	NA	CASSSYRGVNTGELFF	TGTGCCAGCAGTTCGTACAGGGGGGTCAACACCGGGGAGCTGTTTTTT
TRBJ1-4	TRBV28	NA	NA	CASSYPGATNEKLFF	TGTGCCAGCAGTTACCCCGGAGCAACTAATGAAAAACTGTTTTTT
TRBJ2-2	TRBV25-1	TRBD2	NA	CASSEWGEGLYTGELFF	TGTGCCAGCAGTGAATGGGGGGAGGGGCTTTACACCGGGGAGCTGTTTTTT
TRBJ1-2	TRBV7-6	TRBD1	once	CASSPTGGTGGFDYGYTF	TGTGCCAGCAGCCCCACCGGGGGGACAGGGGGCTTCGACTATGGCTACACCTTC
TRBJ1-2	TRBV29-1	NA	NA	CSVYGSGYTF	TGCAGCGTTTATGGGAGCGGCTACACCTTC
TRBJ1-4	TRBV2	NA	NA	CASSEEVNEKLFF	TGTGCCAGCAGTGAGGAGGTTAATGAAAAACTGTTTTTT
TRBJ1-2	TRBV2	NA	NA	CASSGSGYGYTF	TGTGCCAGCAGTGGCAGTGGCTATGGCTACACCTTC
TRBJ2-7	TRBV7-2	TRBD1	NA	CASSPTDRGTPEQYF	TGTGCCAGCAGCCCAACCGACAGGGGGACCCCCGAGCAGTACTTC
TRBJ2-1	TRBV12-5	TRBD1	NA	CASGLTRTGGYNEQFF	TGTGCTAGTGGTTTGACGCGGACAGGGGGTTACAATGAGCAGTTCTTC
TRBJ1-5	TRBV2	TRBD1	few	CASSEGTGNQPQHF	TGTGCCAGCAGTGAAGGGACAGGTAATCAGCCCCAGCATTTT
TRBJ1-5	TRBV18	TRBD1	NA	CASSGQRFLSNQPQHF	TGTGCCAGCTCGGGACAGAGGTTTTTGAGCAATCAGCCCCAGCATTTT
TRBJ2-3	TRBV11-2	NA	NA	CASSERIASGTDTQYF	TGTGCCAGCAGCGAACGTATAGCGAGTGGGACAGATACGCAGTATTTT
TRBJ1-2	TRBV15	NA	NA	CATSKDSNYGYTF	TGTGCCACCAGCAAGGACAGTAACTATGGCTACACCTTC
TRBJ2-5	TRBV4-2	NA	NA	CASSGPGWETQYF	TGTGCCAGCAGCGGGCCGGGGTGGGAGACCCAGTACTTC
TRBJ2-7	TRBV3-1/TRBV3-2	NA	NA	CASSQGRVHEQYF	TGTGCCAGCAGCCAAGGCAGGGTCCACGAGCAGTACTTC
TRBJ1-6	TRBV2	NA	NA	CARGFRDYNSPLHF	TGTGCCAGGGGATTCAGGGACTATAATTCACCCCTCCACTTT
TRBJ1-5	TRBV2	TRBD1	NA	CASRRDRAISNQPQHF	TGTGCCAGCAGACGGGACAGAGCAATTAGCAATCAGCCCCAGCATTTT
TRBJ1-5	TRBV3-1/TRBV3-2	NA	few	CASSQGGAGQPQHF	TGTGCCAGCAGCCAAGGGGGCGCGGGGCAGCCCCAGCATTTT